What follows describes a single TCR beta chain. Its antigen is not known. The data derive from a study of T cell responses to AZD1222 COVID-19 vaccine. Clones were read by immunoSEQ multiplex PCR, and TCRdb kept only the in-frame ones, dropping some. Of some 180,000 clones listed, just over 85% are singletons. The CDR3 is 19 amino acids. CDR1 is SGHVS, CDR2 FNYEAQ, per germline. The ends lost 8 bases at V and 3 bases at J; junction bases unmatched: 17. Study-wide results and caveats: Spike-spanning, vaccine-associated CD4 TCRs were dominant at 160-218 and 743-854.

The material sequenced was peripheral blood, taken on day 0 of AZD1222 vaccination. The V and J genes are TRBV7-6 and TRBJ2-1, with 12 bases that match TRBD2. The TCR originated in an adult in good health. The CDR3 DNA sequence: TGTGCCAGCGAGGCGGAGGGGCTAGCGGGAGGGGGAAGCTACAATGAGCAGTTCTTC. This gives the protein CASEAEGLAGGGSYNEQFF.